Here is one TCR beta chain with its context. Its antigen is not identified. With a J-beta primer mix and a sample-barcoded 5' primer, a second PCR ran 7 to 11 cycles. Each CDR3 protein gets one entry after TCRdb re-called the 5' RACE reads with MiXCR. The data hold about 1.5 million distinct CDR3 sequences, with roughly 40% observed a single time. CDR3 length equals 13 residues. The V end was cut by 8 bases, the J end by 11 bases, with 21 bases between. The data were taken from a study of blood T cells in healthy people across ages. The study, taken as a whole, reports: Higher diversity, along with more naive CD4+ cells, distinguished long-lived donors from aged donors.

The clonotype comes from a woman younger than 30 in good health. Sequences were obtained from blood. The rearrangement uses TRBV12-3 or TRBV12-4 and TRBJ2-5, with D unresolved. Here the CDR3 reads CASGGVPYNEQYF. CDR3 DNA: TGTGCCAGCGGTGGAGTTCCCTACAATGAGCAGTACTTC.